The rows below give T cell receptor beta chains drawn from one sample of a study of regulatory T cells in long-lasting Graves disease. TCRdb ran MiXCR on the multiplex PCR reads and lists one entry per CDR3 protein. This sample has 400,000 to 600,000 distinct CDR3 sequences, with about a fifth found just once. This sample comprised peripheral blood mononuclear cells (PBMCs), obtained when the disease was refractory, from a patient treated with antithyroid drugs. These TCRs come from a female donor with Graves disease. Each CDR3 is given with its conserved first and last residue. Fields, in order: D gene, V gene, CDR3 protein. D genes are given only for firm matches.

.,TRBV6-5,CASSYSLNQPQHF
TRBD2,TRBV19,CASSTLFVLAGTYEQYF
.,TRBV12-3/TRBV12-4,CASSPRDFSGANVLTF
TRBD2,TRBV10-3,CASTSGRNPEADTQYF
TRBD2,TRBV11-2,CASSSSSGGAIETQYF
.,TRBV12-3/TRBV12-4,CASMAVGLRAYEQYF
.,TRBV6-1,CASRQTENTEAFF
TRBD2,TRBV29-1,CSVRGTSGSSYEQYF
.,TRBV30,CAWNIGTDYGYTF
.,TRBV12-5,CASAPGYDEQYF
.,TRBV30,CAWSLLEGQPQHF
.,TRBV28,CASSPNFNGTQYF
.,TRBV28,CASSLGAEGGGNQPQHF
.,TRBV6-1,CASNVGANTEAFF
TRBD1,TRBV2,CASSPTGGWETQYF
TRBD2,TRBV28,CASSLLSGSGTSGYTDTQYF
.,TRBV5-6,CASSLRGQGYTF
.,TRBV12-3/TRBV12-4,CASSLGPEYEQYF
.,TRBV24-1,CATSDSSGNTEAFF
.,TRBV7-9,CASSTRHTEAFF
TRBD2,TRBV13,CASSTTSGRAGGELFF
TRBD2,TRBV6-1,CASSDTPPGTSVQETQYF
.,TRBV9,CASSVNRGQPQHF
.,TRBV6-1,CASSGFVTEAFF
TRBD1,TRBV10-3,CAISPDRGRAGELFF
TRBD1,TRBV5-1,CASSPGTASGNTIYF
TRBD1,TRBV7-2,CASSMGQGSYEKLFF
.,TRBV7-2,CASSLAGGKSPLHF
TRBD1,TRBV3-1,CASSPRGPMNTEAFF
TRBD1,TRBV7-2,CASSPGGQQPQHF
.,TRBV28,CAIEGPGTRGNEQFF
TRBD2,TRBV9,CASSVGEGTSGSYEQYF
.,TRBV18,CASSPRGSETQYF
.,TRBV6-2/TRBV6-3,CAHRPGLNTGELFF
.,TRBV7-2,CASSSFWVSEAFF
TRBD2,TRBV12-3/TRBV12-4,CANSGGLAVYDEQFF
TRBD2,TRBV28,CASSQLGREEADTQYF
TRBD1,TRBV10-3,CAISPGTENPQETQYF
.,TRBV5-1,CASSIDGLNTEAFF
TRBD1,TRBV28,CASRTGAYNSPLHF
TRBD1,TRBV2,CASNEGSAGGTTGELFF
.,TRBV19,CASSIAGSYLDTIYF
.,TRBV6-2/TRBV6-3,CASSYSPEKLFF
.,TRBV19,CASSMTASNEKLFF
TRBD2,TRBV25-1,CASSESGLAGRIGPDTQYF
.,TRBV3-1,CASSQAGVQTQYF
.,TRBV19,CASSPPQAAKNIQYF
TRBD1,TRBV12-5,CASGLNPGGVYSPLHF
TRBD1,TRBV10-3,CAISAIWTGTGRNYGYTF
.,TRBV6-2/TRBV6-3,CASSYHGIAEAFF
TRBD1,TRBV2,CASSDRGLRKTQYF
TRBD2,TRBV28,CASSKWASGRTDTQYF
.,TRBV12-3/TRBV12-4,CASSLTDSNTGELFF
.,TRBV3-1,CASSRVAANTGELFF
TRBD2,TRBV27,CASSLGTSALDEQYF
TRBD2,TRBV20-1,CSPIAGGGIETQYF
.,TRBV5-1,CASSLPQGRETQYF
.,TRBV28,CASRTGRGSPLHF
TRBD1,TRBV19,CASTRQGNGNQPQHF
TRBD2,TRBV20-1,CSARKAGSSYEQYF